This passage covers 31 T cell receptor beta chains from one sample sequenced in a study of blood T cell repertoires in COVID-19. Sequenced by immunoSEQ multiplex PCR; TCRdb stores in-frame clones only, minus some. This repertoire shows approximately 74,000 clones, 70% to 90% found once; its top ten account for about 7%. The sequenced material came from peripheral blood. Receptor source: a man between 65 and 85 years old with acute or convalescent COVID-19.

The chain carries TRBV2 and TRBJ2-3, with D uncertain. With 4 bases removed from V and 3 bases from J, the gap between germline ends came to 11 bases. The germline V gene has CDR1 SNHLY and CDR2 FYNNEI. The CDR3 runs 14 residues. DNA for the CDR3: TGTGCCAGCAGTGCGATGGTGAGGACAGATACGCAGTATTTT. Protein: CASSAMVRTDTQYF.

CDR3 coding DNA: TGTGCCAGCAGCAAGGGGGGGTACAGACCCTACGAGCAGTACTTC. This sequence encodes CASSKGGYRPYEQYF. The chain couples TRBV3-1 (or the pseudogene TRBV3-2) to TRBJ2-7; a weak D match, TRBD2 (7 bases). Germline lookup yields CDR1 LGHDT and CDR2 YNNKEL (reference sequence). The CDR3 has 15 residues. V was pared by 5 bases and J by 2 bases, with 16 bases between.

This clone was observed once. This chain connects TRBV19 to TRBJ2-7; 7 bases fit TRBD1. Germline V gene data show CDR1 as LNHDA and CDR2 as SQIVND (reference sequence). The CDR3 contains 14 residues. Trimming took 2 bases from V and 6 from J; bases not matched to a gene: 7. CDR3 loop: CASSINRGIGEQYF. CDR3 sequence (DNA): TGTGCCAGTAGTATAAACAGGGGAATTGGCGAGCAGTACTTC.

DNA of the CDR3: TGTGCCAGTAGTATAGGTTTATTTAGCAATCAGCCCCAGCATTTT. This encodes CASSIGLFSNQPQHF. The gene calls are TRBV19 and TRBJ1-5; no definite D call. Trimming pared 1 base from V and 0 bases from J, leaving 7 bases between. The CDR3 is 15 residues long. CDR1 is LNHDA, CDR2 SQIVND, per germline (reference sequence).

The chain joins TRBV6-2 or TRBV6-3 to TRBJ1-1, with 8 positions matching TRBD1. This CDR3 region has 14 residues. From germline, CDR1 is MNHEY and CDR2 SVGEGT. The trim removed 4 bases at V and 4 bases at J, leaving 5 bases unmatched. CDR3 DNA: TGTGCCAGCAGTTTTTACAGGGGGAGCACTGAAGCTTTCTTT. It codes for CASSFYRGSTEAFF.

The CDR3 is CASSPRTSGGLRFGNEQFF. The CDR3 DNA reads TGTGCCAGCAGCCCAAGGACTAGCGGGGGGTTACGTTTCGGCAATGAGCAGTTCTTC. The rearrangement uses TRBV3-1 (or the pseudogene TRBV3-2) and TRBJ2-1; 14 nucleotides line up with TRBD2. The V segment lost 4 bases and the J segment 6 bases; nucleotides outside the gene matches: 14. The CDR3 length is 19 residues. CDR1 is LGHDT and CDR2 is YNNKEL in the germline V gene (reference sequence).

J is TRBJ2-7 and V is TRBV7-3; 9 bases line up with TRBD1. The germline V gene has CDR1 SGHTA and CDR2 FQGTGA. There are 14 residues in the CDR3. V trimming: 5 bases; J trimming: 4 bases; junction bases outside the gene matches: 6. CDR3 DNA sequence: TGTGCCAGCAGCCCGGGACAGGGCCCTTACGAGCAGTACTTC. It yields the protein CASSPGQGPYEQYF.

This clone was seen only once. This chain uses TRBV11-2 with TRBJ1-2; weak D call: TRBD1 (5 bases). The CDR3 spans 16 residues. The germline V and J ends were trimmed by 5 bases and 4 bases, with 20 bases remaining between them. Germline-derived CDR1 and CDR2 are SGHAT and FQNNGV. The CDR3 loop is CASSRIARQLTYGYTF. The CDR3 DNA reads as TGTGCCAGCAGCCGTATCGCCCGACAGTTGACCTATGGCTACACCTTC.

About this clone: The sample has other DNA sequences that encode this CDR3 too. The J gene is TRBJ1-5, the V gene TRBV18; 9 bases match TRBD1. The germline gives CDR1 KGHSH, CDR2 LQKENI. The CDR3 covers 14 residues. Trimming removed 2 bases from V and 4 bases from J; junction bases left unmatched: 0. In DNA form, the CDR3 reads TGTGCCAGCTCACCAGGACAGGGGAATCAGCCCCAGCATTTT. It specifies CASSPGQGNQPQHF.

The CDR3 reads CASSPLAAVQETQYF. The CDR3 DNA reads as TGTGCCAGCAGCCCGTTAGCGGCGGTCCAAGAGACCCAGTACTTC. The J gene is TRBJ2-5, the V gene TRBV7-9, with D tentatively TRBD2 (6 bases). Germline CDR1 is SEHNR and CDR2 is FQNEAQ (reference sequence). This CDR3 region has 15 residues. V lost 5 bases and J 1 base, leaving 14 bases between the germline ends.

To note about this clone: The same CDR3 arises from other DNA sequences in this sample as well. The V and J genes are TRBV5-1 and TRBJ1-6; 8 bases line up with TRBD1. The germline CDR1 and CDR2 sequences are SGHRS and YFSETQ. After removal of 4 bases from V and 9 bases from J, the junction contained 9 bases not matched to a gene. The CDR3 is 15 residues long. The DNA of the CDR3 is TGCGCCAGCAGCCTGAAAGGACAGGGCGGTTCACCCCTCCACTTT. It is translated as CASSLKGQGGSPLHF.

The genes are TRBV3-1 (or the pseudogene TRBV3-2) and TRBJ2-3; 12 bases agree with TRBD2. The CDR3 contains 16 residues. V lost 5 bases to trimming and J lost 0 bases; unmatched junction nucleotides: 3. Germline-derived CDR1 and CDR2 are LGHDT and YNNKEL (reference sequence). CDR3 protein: CASSETSGGSTDTQYF. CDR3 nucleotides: TGTGCCAGCAGCGAGACTAGCGGGGGAAGCACAGATACGCAGTATTTT.

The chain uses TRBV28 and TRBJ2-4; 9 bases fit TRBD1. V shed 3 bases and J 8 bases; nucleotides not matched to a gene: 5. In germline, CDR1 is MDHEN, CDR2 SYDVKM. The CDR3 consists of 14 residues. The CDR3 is CASSLPGQGDIQYF. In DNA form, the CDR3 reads TGTGCCAGCAGTTTGCCGGGACAGGGTGACATTCAGTACTTC.

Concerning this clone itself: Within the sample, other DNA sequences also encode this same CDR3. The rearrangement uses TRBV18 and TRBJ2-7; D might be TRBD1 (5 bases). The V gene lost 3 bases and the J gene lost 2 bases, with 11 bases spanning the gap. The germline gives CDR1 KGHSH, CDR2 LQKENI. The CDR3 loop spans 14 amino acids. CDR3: CASSPAQGPYEQYF. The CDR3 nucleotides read TGTGCCAGCTCACCCGCGCAGGGCCCCTACGAGCAGTACTTC.

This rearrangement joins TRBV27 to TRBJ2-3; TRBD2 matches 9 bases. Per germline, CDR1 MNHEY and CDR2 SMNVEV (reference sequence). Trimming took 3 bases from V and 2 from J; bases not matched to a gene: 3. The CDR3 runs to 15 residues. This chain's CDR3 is CASSFRGRATDTQYF. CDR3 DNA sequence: TGTGCCAGCAGTTTCCGCGGGAGGGCCACAGATACGCAGTATTTT.

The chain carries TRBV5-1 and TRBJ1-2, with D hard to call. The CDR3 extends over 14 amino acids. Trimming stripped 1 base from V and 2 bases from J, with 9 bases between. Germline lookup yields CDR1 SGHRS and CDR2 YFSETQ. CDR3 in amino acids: CASSLLQANYGYTF. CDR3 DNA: TGCGCCAGCAGCTTGCTCCAGGCGAACTATGGCTACACCTTC.

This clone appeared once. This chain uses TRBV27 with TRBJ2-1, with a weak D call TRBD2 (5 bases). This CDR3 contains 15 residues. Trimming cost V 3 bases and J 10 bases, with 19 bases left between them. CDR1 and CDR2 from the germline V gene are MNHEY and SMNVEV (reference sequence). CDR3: CASSLSSGKAGEQFF. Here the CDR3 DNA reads TGTGCCAGCAGTTTGTCCAGCGGTAAAGCTGGCGAGCAGTTCTTC.

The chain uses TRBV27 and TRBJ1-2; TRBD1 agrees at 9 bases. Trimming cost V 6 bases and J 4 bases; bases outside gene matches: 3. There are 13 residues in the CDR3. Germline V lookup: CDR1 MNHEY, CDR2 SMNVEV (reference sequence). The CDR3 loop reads CASRSTGGYGYTF. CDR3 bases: TGTGCCAGCAGGTCGACAGGGGGCTATGGCTACACCTTC.

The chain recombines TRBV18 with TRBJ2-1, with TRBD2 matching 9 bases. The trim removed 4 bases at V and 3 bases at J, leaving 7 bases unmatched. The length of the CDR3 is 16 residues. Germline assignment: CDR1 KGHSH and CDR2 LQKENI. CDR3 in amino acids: CASSHRTSENYNEQFF. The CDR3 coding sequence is TGTGCCAGCTCACACAGGACTAGCGAGAACTACAATGAGCAGTTCTTC.

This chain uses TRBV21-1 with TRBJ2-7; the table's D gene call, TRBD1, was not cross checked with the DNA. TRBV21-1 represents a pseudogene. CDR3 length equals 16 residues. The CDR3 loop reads CASSDRRDKSSYEQYF. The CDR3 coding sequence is TGTGCCAGCAGCGATCGACGGGACAAGAGCTCCTACGAGCAGTACTTC.

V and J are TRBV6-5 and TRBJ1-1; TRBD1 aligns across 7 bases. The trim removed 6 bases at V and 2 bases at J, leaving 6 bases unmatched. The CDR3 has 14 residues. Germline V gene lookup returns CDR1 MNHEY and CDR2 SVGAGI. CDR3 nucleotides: TGTGCCAGCAGCTGGGACAGAAAAAACACTGAAGCTTTCTTT. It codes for CASSWDRKNTEAFF.

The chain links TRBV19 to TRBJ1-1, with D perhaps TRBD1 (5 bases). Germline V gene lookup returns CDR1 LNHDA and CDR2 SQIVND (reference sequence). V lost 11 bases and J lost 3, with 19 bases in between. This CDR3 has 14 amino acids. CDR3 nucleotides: TGTGCCTCAGGACATCCAAAAGGGGACACTGAAGCTTTCTTT. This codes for CASGHPKGDTEAFF.

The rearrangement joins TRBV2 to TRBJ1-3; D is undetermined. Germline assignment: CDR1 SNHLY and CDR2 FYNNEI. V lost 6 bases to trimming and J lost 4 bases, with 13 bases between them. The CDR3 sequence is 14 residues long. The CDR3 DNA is TGTGCCAGCAGCGTGCGGGTTGCCGGAAACACCATATATTTT. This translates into CASSVRVAGNTIYF.

The DNA of the CDR3 is TGTGCCAGCAGCGCTCCGGGAGGCCCGCAGTATTTT. It yields the protein CASSAPGGPQYF. This chain connects TRBV12-3 or TRBV12-4 to TRBJ2-3, with 7 nucleotides matching TRBD2. V trimming: 6 bases; J trimming: 10 bases; junction bases outside the gene matches: 7. This CDR3 has 12 residues.

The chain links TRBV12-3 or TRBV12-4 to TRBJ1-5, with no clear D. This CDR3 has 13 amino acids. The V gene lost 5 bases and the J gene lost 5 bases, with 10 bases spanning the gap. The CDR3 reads CASSLEADQPQHF. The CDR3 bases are TGTGCCAGCAGTCTCGAGGCTGATCAGCCCCAGCATTTT.

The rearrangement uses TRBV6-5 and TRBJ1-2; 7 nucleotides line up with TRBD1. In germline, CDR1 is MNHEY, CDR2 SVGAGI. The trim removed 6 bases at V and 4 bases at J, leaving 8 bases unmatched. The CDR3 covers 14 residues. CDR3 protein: CASSKGAGIYGYTF. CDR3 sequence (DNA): TGTGCCAGCAGCAAGGGGGCGGGGATCTATGGCTACACCTTC.

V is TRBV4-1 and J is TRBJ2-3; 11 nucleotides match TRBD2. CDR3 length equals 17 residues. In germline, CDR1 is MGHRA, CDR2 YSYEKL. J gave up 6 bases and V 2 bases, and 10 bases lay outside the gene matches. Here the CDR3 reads CASSQSPSGGPRDTQYF. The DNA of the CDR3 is TGCGCCAGCAGCCAAAGCCCTAGCGGGGGGCCCAGGGATACGCAGTATTTT.

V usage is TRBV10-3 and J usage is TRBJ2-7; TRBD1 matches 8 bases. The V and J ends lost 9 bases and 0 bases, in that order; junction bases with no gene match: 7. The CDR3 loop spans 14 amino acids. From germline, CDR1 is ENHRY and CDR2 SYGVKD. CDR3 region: CAMSTGASSYEQYF. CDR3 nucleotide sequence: TGTGCCATGTCGACAGGGGCAAGCTCCTACGAGCAGTACTTC.

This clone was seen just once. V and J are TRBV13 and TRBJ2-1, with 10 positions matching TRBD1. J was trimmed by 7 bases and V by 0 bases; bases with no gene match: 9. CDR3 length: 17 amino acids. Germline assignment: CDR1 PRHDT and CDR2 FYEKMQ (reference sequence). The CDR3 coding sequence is TGTGCCAGCAGCTTAGGCTTTAGGGACAGGGGATGGAATGAGCAGTTCTTC. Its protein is CASSLGFRDRGWNEQFF.

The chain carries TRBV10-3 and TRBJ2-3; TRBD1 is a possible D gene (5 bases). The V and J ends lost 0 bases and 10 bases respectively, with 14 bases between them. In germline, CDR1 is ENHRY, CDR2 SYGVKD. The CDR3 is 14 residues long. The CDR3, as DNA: TGTGCCATCAGTGAGTCGATGTCCCAGGGTCCGCAGTATTTT. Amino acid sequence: CAISESMSQGPQYF.

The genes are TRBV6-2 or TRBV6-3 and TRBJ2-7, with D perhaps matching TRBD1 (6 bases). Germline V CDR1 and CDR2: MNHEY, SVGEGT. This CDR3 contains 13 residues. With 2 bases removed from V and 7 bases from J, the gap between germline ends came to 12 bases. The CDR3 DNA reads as TGTGCCAGCAGTTACCGCAGGGGTGGAGAGCAGTACTTC. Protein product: CASSYRRGGEQYF.